Listed below are T cell receptor beta chains from one sample, sequenced in a study of cytomegalovirus exposure and HLA in healthy donors. The data were produced by immunoSEQ multiplex PCR, yet TCRdb's version contains in-frame clones alone and is incomplete. The sample yields about 110,000 clones, 15% seen once. Sequencing was carried out using PBMCs. The source is a woman between 18 and 29 years old in good health and CMV-seronegative. Both conserved end residues are part of each CDR3. Each record gives: J gene, clone size, D gene, V gene, CDR3 DNA, CDR3 protein. D genes are given only for firm matches. Size values are once, few and many counts, or a class for expanded clones, and some rows have none.

TRBJ2-7,.,TRBD1,TRBV4-2,TGTGCCAGCAGCCACTCTCAGGGACAGGGGTTGGGGTACGAGCAGTACTTC,CASSHSQGQGLGYEQYF
TRBJ2-3,.,.,TRBV28,TGTGCCAGCAGTTGGGCTAGCTATAGCACAGATACGCAGTATTTT,CASSWASYSTDTQYF
TRBJ1-5,.,.,TRBV12-2,TGTGCAAGTCGCTTACAAACCGGGGGTCAGCCCCAGCATTTT,CASRLQTGGQPQHF
TRBJ2-7,few,TRBD1,TRBV9,TGTGCCAGCAGCCCCGATGACAGGGCCTACGAGCAGTACTTC,CASSPDDRAYEQYF
TRBJ1-4,few,.,TRBV6-5,TGTGCCAGCAGTTACGTCGCGGATTCTATGGAAAAACTGTTTTTT,CASSYVADSMEKLFF
TRBJ1-2,.,TRBD1,TRBV28,TGTGCCAGCAGTATATACAGGGGGCAGGGCTATGGCTACACCTTC,CASSIYRGQGYGYTF
TRBJ2-3,.,TRBD2,TRBV4-2,TGTGCCAGCAGCCAAGAACTCGGCGGGAGAGGGAGACTGAGCACAGATACGCAGTATTTT,CASSQELGGRGRLSTDTQYF
TRBJ1-4,.,.,TRBV19,TGTGCCAGCAGCGATCCGAGGTCAACTAATGAAAAACTGTTTTTT,CASSDPRSTNEKLFF
TRBJ1-5,few,.,TRBV28,TGTGCCAGCAGTTTAGGAGGTATCAATCAGCCCCAGCATTTT,CASSLGGINQPQHF
TRBJ1-4,few,.,TRBV14,TGTGCCAGCAGCCAAGGGGCTGCAACTAATGAAAAACTGTTTTTT,CASSQGAATNEKLFF
TRBJ2-7,few,TRBD2,TRBV29-1,TGCAGCGTTGGTTCCCTAGCGGGAGAGTACGAGCAGTACTTC,CSVGSLAGEYEQYF
TRBJ2-2,.,TRBD1,TRBV27,TGTGCCAGCCCCGTCCGGGGACAGGGGTTATCCGGGGAGCTGTTTTTT,CASPVRGQGLSGELFF
TRBJ1-1,.,.,TRBV6-1,TGTGCCAGCAGTGAAAGGCGGCGGAACACTGAAGCTTTCTTT,CASSERRRNTEAFF
TRBJ2-2,.,.,TRBV4-1,TGCGCCAGTACGGGGGGGGAGCTGTTTTTT,CASTGGELFF
TRBJ1-4,few,.,TRBV27,TGTGCCAGCGGTGACGGGGGAAGGGAAAAACTGTTTTTT,CASGDGGREKLFF
TRBJ1-2,few,.,TRBV29-1,TGCGCCTACCGGGAGAATGGCTACACCTTC,CAYRENGYTF
TRBJ2-1,.,.,TRBV4-3,TGCGCCAGCAGCCAGGCCGACAATGAGCAGTTCTTC,CASSQADNEQFF
TRBJ1-3,.,.,TRBV11-1,TGTGCCAGCATGCGAAATGGGAGGCCTGGAAACACCATATATTTT,CASMRNGRPGNTIYF
TRBJ2-7,few,TRBD1,TRBV7-2,TGTGCCAGCAGCTCCCGACAGGGGAAGAAAGGCGAGCAGTACTTC,CASSSRQGKKGEQYF
TRBJ2-1,.,.,TRBV27,TGTGCCAGCAGTTTAGAAACTAGATCCAATGAGCAGTTCTTC,CASSLETRSNEQFF
TRBJ1-4,few,.,TRBV28,TGTGCCAGCAGTTCTGCTAATGAAAAACTGTTTTTT,CASSSANEKLFF
TRBJ1-1,few,.,TRBV30,TGTGCCTGGAGTGTACGGGTCGGGGGTAACACTGAAGCTTTCTTT,CAWSVRVGGNTEAFF
TRBJ2-1,.,TRBD1,TRBV6-5,TGTGCCAGCAGTTACTCGCACAGGGGCTACAATGAGCAGTTCTTC,CASSYSHRGYNEQFF
TRBJ2-1,few,.,TRBV7-2,TGTGCCAGCAGCTTAGTTAACTCCTACAATGAGCAGTTCTTC,CASSLVNSYNEQFF
TRBJ2-7,few,.,TRBV2,TGTGCCAGCCAGTTTACCGTGACCTACGAGCAGTACTTC,CASQFTVTYEQYF
TRBJ2-7,few,TRBD1,TRBV7-8,TGTGCCAGCAGCTTACCCGGGACAGGGGACTACGAGCAGTACTTC,CASSLPGTGDYEQYF
TRBJ2-7,.,TRBD2,TRBV7-9,TGTGCCAGCAGCCCAACTAGCGGGAGACCCTACGAGCAGTACTTC,CASSPTSGRPYEQYF
TRBJ1-1,.,TRBD1,TRBV6-5,TGTGCCAGCAGTTACTCTGGAACAGGGGGTTTCGCTGAAGCTTTCTTT,CASSYSGTGGFAEAFF
TRBJ2-5,.,.,TRBV4-3,TGCGCCAGCAGCCAACAAAGCGGTCAACAAGAGACCCAGTACTTC,CASSQQSGQQETQYF
TRBJ1-3,few,.,TRBV2,TGTGCCAGCAGTTATTCTGGAAACACCATATATTTT,CASSYSGNTIYF
TRBJ2-1,.,TRBD2,TRBV6-6,TGTGCCAGCAGTTACGGGCGGGGGGCCCCCAATGAGCAGTTCTTC,CASSYGRGAPNEQFF
TRBJ1-1,.,.,TRBV7-8,TGTGCCAGCAGATTTGGAGGGACTGAAGCTTTCTTT,CASRFGGTEAFF
TRBJ1-1,.,.,TRBV28,TGTGCCAGCAGTTACGGGGGATCGGACACTGAAGCTTTCTTT,CASSYGGSDTEAFF
TRBJ2-7,few,TRBD2,TRBV7-8,TGTGCCAGCAGCCAGCGTCTAGCGGGAGGCCACGAGCAGTACTTC,CASSQRLAGGHEQYF
TRBJ2-1,few,.,TRBV28,TGTGCCAGTCGCCACCGGGACAATGAGCAGTTCTTC,CASRHRDNEQFF
TRBJ1-1,.,TRBD1,TRBV5-1,TGCGCCAGCAGCCCAAGGACAGGGCCGAACACTGAAGCTTTCTTT,CASSPRTGPNTEAFF
TRBJ1-1,.,TRBD1,TRBV7-8,TGTGCCAGCAGCTTGAGAGGGGGCGACCTGAACACTGAAGCTTTCTTT,CASSLRGGDLNTEAFF
TRBJ2-1,.,.,TRBV5-4,TGTGCCAGCAGCTTGGCCGCGTGGAATGAGCAGTTCTTC,CASSLAAWNEQFF
TRBJ1-1,few,TRBD1,TRBV7-3,TGTGCCAGCAGCTTAAATCCGGGACAGGGCACTGAAGCTTTCTTT,CASSLNPGQGTEAFF
TRBJ1-1,.,.,TRBV29-1,TGCAGCGTTGAAAGGAGCACTGAAGCTTTCTTT,CSVERSTEAFF
TRBJ1-2,few,TRBD1,TRBV6-1,TGTGCCAGCAGTGAAAGGGTCAGGGGGCAATATGGCTACACCTTC,CASSERVRGQYGYTF
TRBJ2-6,.,.,TRBV7-9,TGTGCCAGCAGCCCCTGGCTGGGCCCCTCTGGGGCCAACGTCCTGACTTTC,CASSPWLGPSGANVLTF
TRBJ2-1,few,.,TRBV27,TGTGCCAGCAGTTTTAACAATGAGCAGTTCTTC,CASSFNNEQFF
TRBJ1-4,.,.,TRBV4-3,TGCGCCAGCAGCCAAGTCCTGGGACACCGTAATGAAAAACTGTTTTTT,CASSQVLGHRNEKLFF
TRBJ2-7,few,TRBD2,TRBV28,TGTGCCACCCTGGGACTAGGATCCTACGAGCAGTACTTC,CATLGLGSYEQYF